Here is one TCR beta chain with its context. What it binds is not known. The PCR made use of 60 Vbeta and 13 Jbeta primers. Here immunoSEQ multiplex PCR was the method, and the copy in TCRdb shows in-frame clones only, minus some. Here the sample spans about 130,000 clones, around 69% being singletons. The sample originates from a study of cytomegalovirus exposure and HLA in healthy donors. General observations from the study: Later analysis reportedly placed an Asian-associated ancestry cluster below the roughly 700-donor mean in N-insertions.

CDR3 size: 14 residues. CDR1 is MGHDK, CDR2 SYGVNS, per germline. The clonotype was recovered from a human donor in good health. The rearrangement joins TRBV25-1 to TRBJ2-5; no reliable D call. The J call could be wrong; TRBJ2-7 is a better fit for the DNA end. Sequenced: PBMCs. CDR3 sequence: CASYGLASGCEQYF. The CDR3 DNA is TGTGCCAGCTATGGTTTGGCTTCAGGTTGCGAGCAGTACTTC.